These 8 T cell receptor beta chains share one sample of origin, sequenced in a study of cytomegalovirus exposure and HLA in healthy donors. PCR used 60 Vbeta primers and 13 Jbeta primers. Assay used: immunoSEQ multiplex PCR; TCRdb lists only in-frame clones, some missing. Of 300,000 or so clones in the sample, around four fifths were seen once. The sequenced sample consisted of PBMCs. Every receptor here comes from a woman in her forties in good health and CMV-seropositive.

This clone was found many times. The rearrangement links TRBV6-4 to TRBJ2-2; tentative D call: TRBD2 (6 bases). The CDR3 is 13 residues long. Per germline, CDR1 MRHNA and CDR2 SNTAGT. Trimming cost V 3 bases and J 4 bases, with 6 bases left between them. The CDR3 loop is CASSETSTGELFF. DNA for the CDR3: TGTGCCAGCAGTGAGACTAGCACCGGGGAGCTGTTTTTT.

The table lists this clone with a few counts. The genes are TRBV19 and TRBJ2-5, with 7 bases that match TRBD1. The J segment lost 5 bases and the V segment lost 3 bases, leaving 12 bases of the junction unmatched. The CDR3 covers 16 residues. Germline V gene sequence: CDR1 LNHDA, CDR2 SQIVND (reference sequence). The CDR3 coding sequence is TGTGCCAGTAGTATGTTCAGGCAGGGGGTTGAGGAGACCCAGTACTTC. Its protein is CASSMFRQGVEETQYF.

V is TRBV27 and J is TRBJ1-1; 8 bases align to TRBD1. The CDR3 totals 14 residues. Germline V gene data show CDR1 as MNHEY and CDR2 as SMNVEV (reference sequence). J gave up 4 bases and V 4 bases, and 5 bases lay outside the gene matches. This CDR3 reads CASSYYQGATEAFF. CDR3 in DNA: TGTGCCAGCAGTTACTATCAGGGGGCCACTGAAGCTTTCTTT.

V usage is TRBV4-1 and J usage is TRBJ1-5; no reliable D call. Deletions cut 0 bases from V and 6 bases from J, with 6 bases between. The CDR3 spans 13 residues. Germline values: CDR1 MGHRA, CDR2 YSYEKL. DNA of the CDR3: TGCGCCAGCAGCCAAGATGAGAGTCAGCCCCAGCATTTT. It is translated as CASSQDESQPQHF.

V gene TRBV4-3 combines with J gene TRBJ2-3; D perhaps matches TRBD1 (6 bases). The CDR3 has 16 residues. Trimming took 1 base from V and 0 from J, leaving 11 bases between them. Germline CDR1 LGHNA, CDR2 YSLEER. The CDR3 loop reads CASSQVWTASTDTQYF. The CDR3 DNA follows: TGCGCCAGCAGCCAAGTCTGGACAGCTAGCACAGATACGCAGTATTTT.

Here the CDR3 DNA reads TGTGCCAGCAGTTTATCCGGGACAGGGAATGAAAAACTGTTTTTT. It translates to CASSLSGTGNEKLFF. The chain has TRBV28 and TRBJ1-4; TRBD1 matches at 9 bases. The germline V gene encodes CDR1 MDHEN and CDR2 SYDVKM. The ends lost 1 base at V and 5 bases at J; junction bases unmatched: 2. The CDR3 is 15 amino acids.

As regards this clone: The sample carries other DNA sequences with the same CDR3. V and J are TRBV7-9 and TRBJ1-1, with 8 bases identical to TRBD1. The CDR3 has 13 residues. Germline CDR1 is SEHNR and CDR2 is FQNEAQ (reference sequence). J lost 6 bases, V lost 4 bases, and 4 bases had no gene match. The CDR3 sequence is CASSSMTGAEAFF. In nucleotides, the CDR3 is TGTGCCAGCAGCTCCATGACAGGGGCTGAAGCTTTCTTT.

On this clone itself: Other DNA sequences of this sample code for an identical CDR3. For the CDR3, the DNA is TGTGCCAGTCGGGGTAGACCGATGGATCAGCCCCAGCATTTT. Translation gives CASRGRPMDQPQHF. The chain joins TRBV6-1 to TRBJ1-5, with D uncertain. The CDR3 has 14 residues. Trimming stripped 9 bases from V and 5 bases from J, with 17 bases between. The germline gives CDR1 MNHNS, CDR2 SASEGT.